This T cell receptor (beta chain) was sequenced during a study of control samples from healthy donors and cancer patients. Profiling relied on immunoSEQ multiplex PCR, and the TCRdb table lists in-frame clones only, not all of them. The profile covers 390,000 or so clones, with 90% appearing a single time and 5.5% to 8% taken by the ten largest. This clone was counted ten times or more. The receptor comes from a man aged 40-50 years with head and neck cancer. The specimen was PBMCs.

Written as DNA, the CDR3 is TGTGCCAGCGCTACCCCCCCACCGGGGGGCGCGAACACTGAAGCTTTCTTT. It yields the protein CASATPPPGGANTEAFF. The rearrangement uses TRBV7-9 and TRBJ1-1; tentatively, D is TRBD1 (6 bases). The V gene's germline CDR1 is SEHNR and CDR2 FQNEAQ (reference sequence). This CDR3 contains 17 residues. Trimming removed 8 bases from V and 1 base from J, with 23 bases in between.